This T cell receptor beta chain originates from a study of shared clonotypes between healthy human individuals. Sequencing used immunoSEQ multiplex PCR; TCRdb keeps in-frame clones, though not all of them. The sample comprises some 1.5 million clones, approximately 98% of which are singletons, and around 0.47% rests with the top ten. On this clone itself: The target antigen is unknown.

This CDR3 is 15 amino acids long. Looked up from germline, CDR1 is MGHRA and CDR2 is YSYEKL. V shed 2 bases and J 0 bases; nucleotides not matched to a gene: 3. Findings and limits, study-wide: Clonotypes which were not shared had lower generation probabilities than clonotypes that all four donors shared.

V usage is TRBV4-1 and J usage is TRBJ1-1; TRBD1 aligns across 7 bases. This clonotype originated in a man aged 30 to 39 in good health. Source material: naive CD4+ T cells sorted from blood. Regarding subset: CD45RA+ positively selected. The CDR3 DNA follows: TGCGCCAGCAGCCAACCGGGACAGCTGAACACTGAAGCTTTCTTT. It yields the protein CASSQPGQLNTEAFF.